This TCR beta chain was recovered during a study of shared clonotypes between healthy human individuals. Notes on the study in general: Lower generation probabilities were found for non-shared clonotypes than for those shared by all four donors.

In the source study's methods: ImmunoSEQ output lacked quality scores and full-length reads, limiting matched filtering. The method was immunoSEQ multiplex PCR; TCRdb's version includes in-frame clones alone and lacks a portion of them. D and trimming were read from the DNA, whereas the V and J calls and clone size are those reported in that table. The repertoire holds more than 2 million clones, under 97% seen once, with more than 0.1% in the top ten. Regarding this clone: Its antigen is unidentified.

This CDR3 is built from 17 residues. Germline CDR1 reads SGHRS; CDR2 reads YFSETQ. V shed 0 bases and J shed 0 bases, with 12 bases lying between them. Source material: naive CD4+ T cells sorted from blood. Subset denoted: CD45RA+ positively selected. This chain connects TRBV5-1 to TRBJ1-4; no clear D gene. The receptor was derived from a man aged 18 to 30 in good health. The DNA for the CDR3 is TGCGCCAGCAGCTTGGAACCCCGGGGTGCAACTAATGAAAAACTGTTTTTT. Translation gives CASSLEPRGATNEKLFF.